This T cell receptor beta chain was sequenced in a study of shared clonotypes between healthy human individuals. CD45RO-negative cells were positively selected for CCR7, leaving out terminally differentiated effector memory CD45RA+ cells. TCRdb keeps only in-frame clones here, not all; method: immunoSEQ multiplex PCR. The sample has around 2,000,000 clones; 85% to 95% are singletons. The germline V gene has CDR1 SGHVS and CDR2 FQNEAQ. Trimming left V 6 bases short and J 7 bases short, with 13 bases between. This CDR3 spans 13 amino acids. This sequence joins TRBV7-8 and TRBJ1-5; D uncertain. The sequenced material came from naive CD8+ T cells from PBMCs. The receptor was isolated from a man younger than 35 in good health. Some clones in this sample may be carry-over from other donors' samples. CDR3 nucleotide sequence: TGTGCCAGCAGGGACGAGGGTCAGCAGCCCCAGCATTTT. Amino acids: CASRDEGQQPQHF.